The clone carrying this TCR beta chain has a handful of counts. TCRdb's copy holds only in-frame clones and misses some; the assay was immunoSEQ multiplex PCR. The sample records about 98,000 clones, about 80% being singletons. This sample stems from a study of blood T cell repertoires in COVID-19. Deletions cut 5 bases from V and 8 bases from J, with 21 bases between. Germline lookup yields CDR1 SGHTA and CDR2 FQGNSA. The length of the CDR3 is 15 residues. The chain links TRBV7-2 to TRBJ1-2; D uncertain. The receptor was isolated from a man between 65 and 85 years old with active or convalescent COVID-19. The sample consisted of peripheral blood. CDR3 in amino acids: CASSVTGSTGEGYTF. The DNA of the CDR3 is TGTGCCAGCAGCGTGACCGGGAGCACCGGGGAGGGCTACACCTTC.